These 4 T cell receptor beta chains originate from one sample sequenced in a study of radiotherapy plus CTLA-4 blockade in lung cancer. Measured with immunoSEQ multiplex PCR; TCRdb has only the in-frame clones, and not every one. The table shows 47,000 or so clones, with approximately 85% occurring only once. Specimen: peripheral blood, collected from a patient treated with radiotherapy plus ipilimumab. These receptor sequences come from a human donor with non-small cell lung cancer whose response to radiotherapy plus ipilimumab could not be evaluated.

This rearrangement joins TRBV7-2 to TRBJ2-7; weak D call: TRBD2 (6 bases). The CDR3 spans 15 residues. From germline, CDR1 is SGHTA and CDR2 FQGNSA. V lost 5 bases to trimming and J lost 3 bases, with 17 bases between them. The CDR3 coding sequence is TGTGCCAGCAGCCTCGGGGTAGGGACTTACTACGAGCAGTACTTC. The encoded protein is CASSLGVGTYYEQYF. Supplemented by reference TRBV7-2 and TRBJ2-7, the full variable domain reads GAGVSQSPSNKVTEKGKDVELRCDPISGHTALYWYRQSLGQGLEFLIYFQGNSAPDKSGLPSDRFSAERTGGSVSTLTIQRTQQEDSAVYLCASSLGVGTYYEQYFGPGTRLTVT.

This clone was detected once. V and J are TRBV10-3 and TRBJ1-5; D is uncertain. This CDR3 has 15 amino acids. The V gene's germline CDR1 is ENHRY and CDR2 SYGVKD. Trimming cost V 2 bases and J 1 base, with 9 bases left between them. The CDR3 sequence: CAISEGRPSNQPQHF. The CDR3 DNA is TGTGCCATCAGTGAGGGCAGGCCGAGCAATCAGCCCCAGCATTTT.

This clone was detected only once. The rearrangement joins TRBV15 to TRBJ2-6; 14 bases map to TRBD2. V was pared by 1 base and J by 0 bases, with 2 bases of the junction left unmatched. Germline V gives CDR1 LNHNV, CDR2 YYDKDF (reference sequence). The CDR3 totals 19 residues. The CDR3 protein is CATSRAGTSGSSGANVLTF. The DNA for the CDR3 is TGTGCCACCAGCAGAGCAGGGACTAGCGGGAGCTCTGGGGCCAACGTCCTGACTTTC.

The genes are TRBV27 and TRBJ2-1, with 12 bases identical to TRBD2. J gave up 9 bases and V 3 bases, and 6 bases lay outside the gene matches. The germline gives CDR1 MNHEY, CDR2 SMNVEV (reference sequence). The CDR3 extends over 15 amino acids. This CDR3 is CASSLLAGGLGEQFF. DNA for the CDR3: TGTGCCAGCAGTTTGCTAGCGGGAGGGTTGGGTGAGCAGTTCTTC.